This T cell receptor (beta chain) comes out of a study of identical twins. This clonotype has only a few counts. Its antigen is not known. A template switching step contributed a universal primer site, while unique molecular identifiers were present in the cDNA. TCRdb analysed the 5' RACE reads with MiXCR anew, one entry per CDR3 protein. The sample consists of some 500,000 distinct CDR3 sequences, roughly 9.9% of them appearing once. General study points: Where out-of-frame alpha sequences were twin-shared, they showed excess low generation probability.

Germline V gene data show CDR1 as SQVTM and CDR2 as ANQGSEA. This CDR3 is 13 amino acids long. Trimming removed 5 bases from V and 3 bases from J; junction bases left unmatched: 4. The sample also formed part of further work on yellow fever vaccine responses in identical twins.

The V gene is TRBV29-1, the J gene TRBJ2-1; TRBD1 aligns across 7 bases. Sequenced material: PBMCs. This clonotype was obtained from a young woman in good health. CDR3 sequence (DNA): TGCAGCGTTAACAGGGGTCTCTACAATGAGCAGTTCTTC. Its translation is CSVNRGLYNEQFF.